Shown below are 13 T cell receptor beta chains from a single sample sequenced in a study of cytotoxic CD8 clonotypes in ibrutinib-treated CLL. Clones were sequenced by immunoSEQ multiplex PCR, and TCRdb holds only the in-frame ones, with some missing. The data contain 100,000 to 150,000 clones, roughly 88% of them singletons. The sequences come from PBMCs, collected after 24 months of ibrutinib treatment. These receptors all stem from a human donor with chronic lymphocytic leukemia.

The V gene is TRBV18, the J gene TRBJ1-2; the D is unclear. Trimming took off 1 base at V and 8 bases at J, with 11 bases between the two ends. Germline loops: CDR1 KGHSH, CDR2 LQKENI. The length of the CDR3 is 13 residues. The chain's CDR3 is CASSPRISTGYTF. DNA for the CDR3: TGTGCCAGCTCACCACGGATATCTACGGGCTACACCTTC.

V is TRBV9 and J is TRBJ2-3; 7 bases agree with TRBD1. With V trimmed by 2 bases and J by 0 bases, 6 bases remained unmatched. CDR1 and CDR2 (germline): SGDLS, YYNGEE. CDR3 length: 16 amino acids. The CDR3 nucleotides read TGTGCCAGCAGCGTCCGACAGGGCCTTAGCACAGATACGCAGTATTTT. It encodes CASSVRQGLSTDTQYF.

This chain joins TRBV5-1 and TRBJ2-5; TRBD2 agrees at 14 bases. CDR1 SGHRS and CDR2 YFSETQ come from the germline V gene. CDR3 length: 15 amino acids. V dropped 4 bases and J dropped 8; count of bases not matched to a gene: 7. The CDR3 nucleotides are TGCGCCAGCAGCCCAAGACTAGCGGGGGGGGTTACCCAGTACTTC. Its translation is CASSPRLAGGVTQYF.

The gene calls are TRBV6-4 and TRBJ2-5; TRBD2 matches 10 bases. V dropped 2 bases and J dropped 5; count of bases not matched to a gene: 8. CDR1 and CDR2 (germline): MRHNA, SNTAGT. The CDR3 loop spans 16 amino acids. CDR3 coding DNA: TGTGCCAGCAGTGACCCCACTAGCGGGGTTCCTGAGACCCAGTACTTC. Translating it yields CASSDPTSGVPETQYF.

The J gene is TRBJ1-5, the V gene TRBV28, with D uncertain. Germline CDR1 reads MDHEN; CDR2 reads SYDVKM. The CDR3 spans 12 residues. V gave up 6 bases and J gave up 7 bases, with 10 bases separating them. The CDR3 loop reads CASRALGQPQHF. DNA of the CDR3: TGTGCCAGCAGGGCCCTGGGGCAGCCCCAGCATTTT.

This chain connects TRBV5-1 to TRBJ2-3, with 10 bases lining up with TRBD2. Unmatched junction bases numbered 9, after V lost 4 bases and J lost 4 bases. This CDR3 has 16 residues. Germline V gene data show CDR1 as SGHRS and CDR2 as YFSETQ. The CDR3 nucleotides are TGCGCCAGCAGCCCTAGCGGGAGTAGGTCAGCAGATACGCAGTATTTT. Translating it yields CASSPSGSRSADTQYF.

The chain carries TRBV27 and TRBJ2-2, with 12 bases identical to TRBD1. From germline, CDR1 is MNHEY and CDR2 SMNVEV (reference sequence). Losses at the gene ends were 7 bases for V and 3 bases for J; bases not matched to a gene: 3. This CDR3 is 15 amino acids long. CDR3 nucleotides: TGTGCCAGCAAACGGGACAGGGGGCACACCGGGGAGCTGTTTTTT. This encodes CASKRDRGHTGELFF.

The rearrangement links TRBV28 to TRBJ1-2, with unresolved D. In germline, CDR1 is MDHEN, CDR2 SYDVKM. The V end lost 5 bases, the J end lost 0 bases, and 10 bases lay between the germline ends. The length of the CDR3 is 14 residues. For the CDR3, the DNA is TGTGCCAGCAGTCCCCTGGGAACTAACTATGGCTACACCTTC. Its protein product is CASSPLGTNYGYTF.

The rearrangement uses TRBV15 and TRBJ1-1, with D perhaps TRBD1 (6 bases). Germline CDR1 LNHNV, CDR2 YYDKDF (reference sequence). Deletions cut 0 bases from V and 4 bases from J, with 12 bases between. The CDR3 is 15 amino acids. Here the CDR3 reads CATSRDPGAGTEAFF. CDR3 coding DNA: TGTGCCACCAGCAGAGATCCGGGGGCGGGCACTGAAGCTTTCTTT.

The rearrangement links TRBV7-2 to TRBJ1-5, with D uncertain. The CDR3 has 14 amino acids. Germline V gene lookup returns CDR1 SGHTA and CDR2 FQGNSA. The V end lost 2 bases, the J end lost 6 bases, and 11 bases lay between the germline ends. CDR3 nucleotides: TGTGCCAGCAGCTTACTTAGGGCGGGTCAGCCCCAGCATTTT. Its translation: CASSLLRAGQPQHF.

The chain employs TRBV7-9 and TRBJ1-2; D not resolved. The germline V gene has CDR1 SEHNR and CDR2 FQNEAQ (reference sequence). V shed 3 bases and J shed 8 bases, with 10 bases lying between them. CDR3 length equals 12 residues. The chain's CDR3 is CASSFRQRGYTF. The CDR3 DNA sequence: TGTGCCAGCAGCTTCCGGCAGCGAGGCTACACCTTC.

The CDR3 here is CASRRLAGSYEQYF. The DNA for the CDR3 is TGTGCCAGCAGGCGACTAGCGGGATCCTACGAGCAGTACTTC. The chain couples TRBV27 to TRBJ2-7; TRBD2 agrees at 11 bases. Germline assignment: CDR1 MNHEY and CDR2 SMNVEV (reference sequence). The CDR3 has 14 amino acids. The ends lost 6 bases at V and 1 base at J; junction bases unmatched: 2.

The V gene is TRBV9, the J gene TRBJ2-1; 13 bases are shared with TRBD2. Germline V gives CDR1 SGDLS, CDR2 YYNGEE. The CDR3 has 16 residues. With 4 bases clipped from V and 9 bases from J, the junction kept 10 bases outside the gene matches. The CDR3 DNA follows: TGTGCCAGCAGCCCCTTGACTAGCGGGAGGTTTAGTGAGCAGTTCTTC. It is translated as CASSPLTSGRFSEQFF.